Presented here are 22 T cell receptor beta chains from one specimen sequenced in a study of cytomegalovirus exposure and HLA in healthy donors. This table comes from immunoSEQ multiplex PCR, and its TCRdb copy is limited to in-frame clones, with some not included. The table includes some 150,000 clones, approximately 90% detected once. Input material: PBMCs. The source is a man aged 18-30 years in good health and CMV-seronegative.

J is TRBJ2-7 and V is TRBV27; D perhaps matches TRBD1 (6 bases). The CDR3 is 14 amino acids. V lost 6 bases and J 3 bases, leaving 15 bases between the germline ends. Germline CDR1 and CDR2: MNHEY and SMNVEV (reference sequence). The CDR3 nucleotides read TGTGCCAGCAGAACTGGGACATTCCTCTACGAGCAGTACTTC. This sequence encodes CASRTGTFLYEQYF.

V usage is TRBV30 and J usage is TRBJ2-5; TRBD2 might be the D (6 bases). The CDR3 is 14 amino acids. The germline gives CDR1 GTSNPN, CDR2 SVGIG (reference sequence). The V gene lost 3 bases and the J gene lost 4 bases, with 15 bases spanning the gap. CDR3 sequence: CAWSHGGSVETQYF. CDR3 sequence (DNA): TGTGCCTGGAGCCATGGGGGGTCGGTAGAGACCCAGTACTTC.

This clone was counted ten times or more. The chain employs TRBV5-5 and TRBJ2-7, with 10 bases lining up with TRBD1. Unmatched junction bases numbered 8, after V lost 4 bases and J lost 4 bases. The CDR3 is 15 amino acids. The germline CDR1 and CDR2 sequences are SGHKS and YYEKEE (reference sequence). The CDR3 DNA follows: TGTGCCAGCAGCAATTCTCGGGACAGGGGTTACGAGCAGTACTTC. This encodes CASSNSRDRGYEQYF.

This chain links TRBV7-9 with TRBJ1-4, with 9 bases matching TRBD1. V shed 1 base and J 8 bases; nucleotides not matched to a gene: 11. CDR1 is SEHNR and CDR2 is FQNEAQ in the germline V gene (reference sequence). CDR3 length equals 17 residues. CDR3 amino acids: CASSLGTLGQGREKLFF. CDR3 DNA: TGTGCCAGCAGCTTAGGAACATTGGGACAGGGAAGGGAAAAACTGTTTTTT.

The chain links TRBV5-1 to TRBJ1-2; D might be TRBD1 (6 bases). There are 14 residues in the CDR3. V was cut by 3 bases and J by 6 bases, with 15 bases left in between. Germline CDR1 and CDR2: SGHRS and YFSETQ. In nucleotides, the CDR3 is TGCGCCAGCAGCTCCAACAGGGTACACGATGGCTACACCTTC. Residues: CASSSNRVHDGYTF. The full variable domain, completed using reference TRBV5-1 and TRBJ1-2, is KAGVTQTPRYLIKTRGQQVTLSCSPISGHRSVSWYQQTPGQGLQFLFEYFSETQRNKGNFPGRFSGRQFSNSRSEMNVSTLELGDSALYLCASSSNRVHDGYTFGSGTRLTVV.

This chain joins TRBV6-1 and TRBJ1-3, with 9 nucleotides matching TRBD1. V lost 3 bases, J lost 0 bases, and 6 bases stayed unmatched. Looked up from germline, CDR1 is MNHNS and CDR2 is SASEGT. The CDR3 is 17 amino acids. CDR3 nucleotide sequence: TGTGCCAGCAGTGATCCCGCGACAGGGGGCTCTGGAAACACCATATATTTT. Amino acid sequence: CASSDPATGGSGNTIYF.

V gene TRBV7-6 combines with J gene TRBJ1-6, with 7 bases fitting TRBD1. The CDR3 is 15 residues long. Trimming at V came to 3 bases and at J to 9 bases, leaving 8 bases not matched to a gene. Per germline, CDR1 SGHVS and CDR2 FNYEAQ. The CDR3: CASSFIRDSGSPLHF. Here the CDR3 DNA reads TGTGCCAGCAGCTTTATCCGGGACAGCGGTTCACCCCTCCACTTT.

This clone has a single count. The chain recombines TRBV28 with TRBJ1-5; maybe TRBD1 (6 bases). CDR3 size: 16 residues. V lost 2 bases to trimming and J lost 0 bases, with 11 bases between them. Germline-derived CDR1 and CDR2 are MDHEN and SYDVKM. The CDR3, as DNA: TGTGCCAGCAGTTTAAAGTACAGGGCTAGCAATCAGCCCCAGCATTTT. Translating gives CASSLKYRASNQPQHF.

The count of this clone is one. This sequence joins TRBV4-1 and TRBJ1-4; D is undetermined. V lost 3 bases and J lost 7, with 15 bases in between. Germline CDR1 MGHRA, CDR2 YSYEKL. The CDR3 extends over 15 amino acids. This chain's CDR3 is CASSHTQSEVEKLFF. DNA of the CDR3: TGCGCCAGCAGCCATACACAGTCGGAAGTTGAAAAACTGTTTTTT.

The chain uses TRBV11-2 and TRBJ1-2, with TRBD1 identical over 8 bases. Germline trimming cut 2 bases from V and 7 bases from J; bases unmatched to any gene: 3. CDR1 is SGHAT, CDR2 FQNNGV, per germline. This CDR3 region has 13 residues. CDR3 region: CASSLRQGFGYTF. The CDR3, as DNA: TGTGCCAGCAGCTTACGACAGGGGTTTGGCTACACCTTC. The full variable domain, its missing parts supplied by reference TRBV11-2 and TRBJ1-2, is EAGVAQSPRYKIIEKRQSVAFWCNPISGHATLYWYQQILGQGPKLLIQFQNNGVVDDSQLPKDRFSAERLKGVDSTLKIQPAKLEDSAVYLCASSLRQGFGYTFGSGTRLTVV.

The chain carries TRBV5-1 and TRBJ1-1; D gene uncertain. The V gene's germline CDR1 is SGHRS and CDR2 YFSETQ. V lost 5 bases and J 3 bases, leaving 17 bases between the germline ends. This CDR3 is built from 15 residues. CDR3 amino acids: CASSRGDGLYTEAFF. CDR3 nucleotides: TGCGCCAGCAGTCGTGGCGACGGACTGTACACTGAAGCTTTCTTT.

This chain joins TRBV29-1 and TRBJ1-2; 9 positions agree with TRBD1. The germline CDR1 and CDR2 sequences are SQVTM and ANQGSEA. V lost 1 base, J lost 1 base, and 4 bases stayed unmatched. The CDR3 totals 15 residues. In DNA, the CDR3 is TGCAGCGTTGAAGTCCGGGACAGGGATAACTATGGCTACACCTTC. Translating it yields CSVEVRDRDNYGYTF.

The chain carries TRBV10-3 and TRBJ2-2, with 8 bases that match TRBD1. Germline-derived CDR1 and CDR2 are ENHRY and SYGVKD. This CDR3 has 14 residues. J lost 7 bases, V lost 4 bases, and 5 bases had no gene match. The DNA for the CDR3 is TGTGCCATCAGTGCAGGGGGCTCGGGCGGGGAGCTGTTTTTT. Translating gives CAISAGGSGGELFF.

This clone has a count of ten or more. In DNA, the CDR3 is TGTGCCTGGAGCGGACTAGCGAACTACGAGCAGTACGTC. Protein: CAWSGLANYEQYV. The chain joins TRBV30 to TRBJ2-7, with TRBD2 identical over 9 bases. V lost 3 bases and J lost 3; bases outside the gene matches: 3. The length of the CDR3 is 13 residues. In germline, CDR1 is GTSNPN, CDR2 SVGIG (reference sequence).

The CDR3 loop is CASSVRSGIVNEQYF. Here the CDR3 DNA reads TGTGCCAGCAGCGTAAGAAGCGGGATTGTTAACGAGCAGTACTTC. The chain joins TRBV9 to TRBJ2-7, with 7 bases that match TRBD2. Germline V gene data show CDR1 as SGDLS and CDR2 as YYNGEE. With V trimmed by 1 base and J by 5 bases, 9 bases remained unmatched. The CDR3 is 15 residues long.

This chain links TRBV27 with TRBJ1-1; D remains ambiguous. This CDR3 contains 13 residues. With 6 bases removed from V and 3 bases from J, the gap between germline ends came to 11 bases. CDR1 MNHEY and CDR2 SMNVEV come from the germline V gene (reference sequence). The CDR3 region is CASSLTEYTEAFF. The CDR3 DNA reads TGTGCCAGCAGCCTGACTGAATACACTGAAGCTTTCTTT.

The rearrangement links TRBV7-9 to TRBJ1-2; 10 bases align to TRBD1. The CDR3 spans 15 residues. V gave up 4 bases and J gave up 6 bases; unmatched junction bases: 8. Germline V CDR1 and CDR2: SEHNR, FQNEAQ (reference sequence). CDR3 in DNA: TGTGCCAGCAGCTCCGTGACAGGGGGCGTCCATGGCTACACCTTC. Translation: CASSSVTGGVHGYTF.

The chain combines TRBV6-5 with TRBJ2-7, with 10 bases aligning to TRBD1. Trimming at V came to 5 bases and at J to 2 bases, leaving 6 bases not matched to a gene. CDR3 length: 15 amino acids. CDR1 MNHEY and CDR2 SVGAGI come from the germline V gene. DNA for the CDR3: TGTGCCAGCAGTGCTGACAGGGGGCTCCCCTACGAGCAGTACTTC. Protein sequence: CASSADRGLPYEQYF.

The V call is TRBV4-1, the J call TRBJ2-3, with 9 bases that match TRBD2. The CDR3 covers 15 residues. With 2 bases clipped from V and 4 bases from J, the junction kept 4 bases outside the gene matches. Germline CDR1 is MGHRA and CDR2 is YSYEKL. CDR3 sequence reads: CASSQLTSGADTQYF. CDR3 coding DNA: TGCGCCAGCAGCCAACTGACTAGCGGCGCAGATACGCAGTATTTT.

This clone was recorded once. The J gene is TRBJ2-1, the V gene TRBV19; D might be TRBD1 (5 bases). Germline V lookup: CDR1 LNHDA, CDR2 SQIVND (reference sequence). CDR3 length equals 11 residues. V shed 6 bases and J shed 7 bases, with 7 bases lying between them. CDR3 bases: TGTGCCAGTAGAGGGGCAAATGAGCAGTTCTTC. Residues: CASRGANEQFF.

This chain joins TRBV19 and TRBJ1-2, with D tentatively TRBD1 (5 bases). The V end lost 7 bases, the J end lost 0 bases, and 15 bases lay between the germline ends. The CDR3 totals 15 residues. Germline CDR1 and CDR2: LNHDA and SQIVND (reference sequence). In nucleotides, the CDR3 is TGTGCCAGTAATGACAGATCCCCGGCTAACTATGGCTACACCTTC. Its protein is CASNDRSPANYGYTF.

The CDR3 region has the DNA TGTGCCAGCAGTAGGGACAGTCCCACCGGGGAGCTGTTTTTT. It yields the protein CASSRDSPTGELFF. The chain has TRBV6-5 and TRBJ2-2, with TRBD1 identical over 7 bases. Unmatched junction bases numbered 4, after V lost 5 bases and J lost 4 bases. Germline CDR1 is MNHEY and CDR2 is SVGAGI. The CDR3 runs 14 residues.